This T cell receptor (beta chain) stems from a study of chemoradiotherapy in HPV16-positive cancers. Study information: Candidate HPV-specific clones and shared TCR motifs came from two HPV16-positive patients.

This table comes from immunoSEQ multiplex PCR, and its TCRdb copy is limited to in-frame clones, with some not included. The sample includes 2,500 to 3,500 clones, 70% to 85% of them seen just once. The V end was cut by 5 bases, the J end by 1 base, with 11 bases between. Germline-derived CDR1 and CDR2 are SGHNT and YENEEA. The CDR3 is 14 amino acids. V and J are TRBV11-3 and TRBJ1-1; possible D gene TRBD1, 5 bases. The input for sequencing was tumor tissue, taken from a patient who underwent chemoradiotherapy. This TCR was sampled from a human donor with HPV-associated anogenital cancer. The CDR3 is CASSPQGKNTEAFF. CDR3 coding DNA: TGTGCCAGCAGCCCTCAGGGAAAGAACACTGAAGCTTTCTTT.